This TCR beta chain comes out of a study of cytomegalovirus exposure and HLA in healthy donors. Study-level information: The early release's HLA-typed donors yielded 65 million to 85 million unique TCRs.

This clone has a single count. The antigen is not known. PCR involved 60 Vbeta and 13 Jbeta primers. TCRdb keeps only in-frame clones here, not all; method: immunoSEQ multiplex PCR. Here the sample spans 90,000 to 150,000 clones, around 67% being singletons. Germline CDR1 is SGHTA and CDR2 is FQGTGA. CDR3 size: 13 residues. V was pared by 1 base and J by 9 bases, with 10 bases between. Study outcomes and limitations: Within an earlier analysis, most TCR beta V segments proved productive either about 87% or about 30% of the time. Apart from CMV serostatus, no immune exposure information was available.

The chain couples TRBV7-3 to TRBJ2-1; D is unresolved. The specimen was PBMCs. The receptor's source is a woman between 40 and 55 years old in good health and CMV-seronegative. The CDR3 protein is CASSLNSGSEQFF. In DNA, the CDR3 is TGTGCCAGCAGCTTAAATTCTGGCTCTGAGCAGTTCTTC.